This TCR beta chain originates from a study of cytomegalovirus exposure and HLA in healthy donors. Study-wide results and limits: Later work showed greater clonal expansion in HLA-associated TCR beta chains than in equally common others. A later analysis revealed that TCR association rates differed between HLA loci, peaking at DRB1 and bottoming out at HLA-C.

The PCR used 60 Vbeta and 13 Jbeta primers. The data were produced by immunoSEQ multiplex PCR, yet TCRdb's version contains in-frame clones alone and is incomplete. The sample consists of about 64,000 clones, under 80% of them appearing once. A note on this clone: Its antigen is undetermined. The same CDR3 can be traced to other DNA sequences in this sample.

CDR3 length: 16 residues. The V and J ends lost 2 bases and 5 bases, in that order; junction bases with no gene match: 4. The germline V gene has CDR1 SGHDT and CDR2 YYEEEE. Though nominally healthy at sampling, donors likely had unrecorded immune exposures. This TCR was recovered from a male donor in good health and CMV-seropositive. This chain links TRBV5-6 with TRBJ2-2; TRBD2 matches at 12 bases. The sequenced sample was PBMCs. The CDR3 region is CASSFLGLAGTGELFF. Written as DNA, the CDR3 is TGTGCCAGCAGCTTTCTCGGACTAGCGGGAACCGGGGAGCTGTTTTTT.